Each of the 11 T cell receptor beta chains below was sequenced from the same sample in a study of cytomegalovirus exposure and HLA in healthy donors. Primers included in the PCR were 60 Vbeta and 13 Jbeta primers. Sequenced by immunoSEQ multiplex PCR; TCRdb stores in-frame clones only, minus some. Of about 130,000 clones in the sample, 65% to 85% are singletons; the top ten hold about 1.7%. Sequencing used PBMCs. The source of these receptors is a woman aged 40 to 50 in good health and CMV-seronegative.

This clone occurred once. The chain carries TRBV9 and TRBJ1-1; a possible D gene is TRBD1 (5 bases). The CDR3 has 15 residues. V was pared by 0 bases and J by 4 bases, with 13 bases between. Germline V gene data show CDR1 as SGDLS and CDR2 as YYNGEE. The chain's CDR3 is CASSVEEGVGTEAFF. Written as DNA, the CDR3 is TGTGCCAGCAGCGTAGAAGAAGGGGTTGGCACTGAAGCTTTCTTT. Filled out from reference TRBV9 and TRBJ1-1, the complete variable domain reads DSGVTQTPKHLITATGQRVTLRCSPRSGDLSVYWYQQSLDQGLQFLIQYYNGEERAKGNILERFSAQQFPDLHSELNLSSLELGDSALYFCASSVEEGVGTEAFFGQGTRLTVV.

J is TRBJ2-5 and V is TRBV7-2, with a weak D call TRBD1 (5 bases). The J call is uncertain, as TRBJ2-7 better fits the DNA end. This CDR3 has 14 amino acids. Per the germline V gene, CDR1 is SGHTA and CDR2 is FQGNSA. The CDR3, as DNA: TGTGCCAGCAGCTTAGTGTCAGGGATTTACGAGCAGTACTTC. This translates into CASSLVSGIYEQYF.

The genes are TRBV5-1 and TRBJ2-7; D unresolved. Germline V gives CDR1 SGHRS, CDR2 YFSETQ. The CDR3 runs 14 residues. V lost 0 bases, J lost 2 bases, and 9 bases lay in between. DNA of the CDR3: TGCGCCAGCAGCTTGGGCCAGTTACCCTACGAGCAGTACTTC. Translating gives CASSLGQLPYEQYF.

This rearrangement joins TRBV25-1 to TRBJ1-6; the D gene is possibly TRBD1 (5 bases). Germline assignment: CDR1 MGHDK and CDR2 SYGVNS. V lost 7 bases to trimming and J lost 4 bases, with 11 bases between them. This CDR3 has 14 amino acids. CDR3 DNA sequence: TGTGCCAGCACCGAAGCAGGGTATAATTCACCCCTCCACTTT. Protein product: CASTEAGYNSPLHF.

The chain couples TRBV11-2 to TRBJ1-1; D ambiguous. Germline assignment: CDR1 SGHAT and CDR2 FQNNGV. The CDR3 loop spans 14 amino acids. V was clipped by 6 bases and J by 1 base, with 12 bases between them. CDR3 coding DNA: TGTGCCAGCAGGGTAGCGCTGGGGAACACTGAAGCTTTCTTT. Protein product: CASRVALGNTEAFF.

The CDR3 spells CASSLTGGGRETQYF. CDR3 in DNA: TGTGCCAGCAGTCTCACGGGGGGGGGAAGAGAGACCCAGTACTTC. The rearrangement joins TRBV2 to TRBJ2-5, with 8 bases fitting TRBD2. Germline V CDR1 and CDR2: SNHLY, FYNNEI. This CDR3 has 15 residues. The V gene end was trimmed by 5 bases and the J gene end by 4 bases; junction bases not matched to a gene: 9.

The CDR3 region is CASRNPTGGVNEQFF. Here the CDR3 DNA reads TGTGCCAGTAGAAACCCGACAGGGGGCGTAAATGAGCAGTTCTTC. The chain recombines TRBV19 with TRBJ2-1; TRBD1 matches at 10 bases. V shed 6 bases, J shed 7 bases, and the junction held 9 bases outside the gene matches. The CDR3 runs 15 residues. The germline gives CDR1 LNHDA, CDR2 SQIVND (reference sequence).

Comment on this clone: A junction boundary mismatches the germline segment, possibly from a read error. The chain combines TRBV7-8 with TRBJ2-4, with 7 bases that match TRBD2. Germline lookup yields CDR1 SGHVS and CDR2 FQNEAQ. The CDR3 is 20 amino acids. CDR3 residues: CASSLVRVPGTNKAKNSQYF. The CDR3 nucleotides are TGTGCCAGCAGCTTAGTAAGGGTACCGGGGACTAACAAAGCCAAAAACAGTCAGTACTTC.

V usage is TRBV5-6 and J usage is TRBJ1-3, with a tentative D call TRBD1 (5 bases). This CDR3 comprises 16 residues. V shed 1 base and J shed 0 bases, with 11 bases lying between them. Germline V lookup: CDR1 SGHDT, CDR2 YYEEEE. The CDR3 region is CASSLKGTDSGNTIYF. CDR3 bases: TGTGCCAGCAGCTTGAAGGGGACTGACTCTGGAAACACCATATATTTT.

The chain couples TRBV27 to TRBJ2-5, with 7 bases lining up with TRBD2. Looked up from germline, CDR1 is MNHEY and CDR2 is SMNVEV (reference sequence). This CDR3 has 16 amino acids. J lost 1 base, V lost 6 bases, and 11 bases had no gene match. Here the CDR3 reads CASRGGFGGVQETQYF. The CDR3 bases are TGTGCCAGCAGGGGGGGGTTTGGGGGGGTCCAAGAGACCCAGTACTTC.

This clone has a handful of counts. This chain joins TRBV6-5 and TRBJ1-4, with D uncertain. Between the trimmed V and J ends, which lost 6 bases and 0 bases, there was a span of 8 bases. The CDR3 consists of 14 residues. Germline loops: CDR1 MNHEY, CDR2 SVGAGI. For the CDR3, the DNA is TGTGCCAGCAGGAGCCCTGCAACTAATGAAAAACTGTTTTTT. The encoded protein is CASRSPATNEKLFF.